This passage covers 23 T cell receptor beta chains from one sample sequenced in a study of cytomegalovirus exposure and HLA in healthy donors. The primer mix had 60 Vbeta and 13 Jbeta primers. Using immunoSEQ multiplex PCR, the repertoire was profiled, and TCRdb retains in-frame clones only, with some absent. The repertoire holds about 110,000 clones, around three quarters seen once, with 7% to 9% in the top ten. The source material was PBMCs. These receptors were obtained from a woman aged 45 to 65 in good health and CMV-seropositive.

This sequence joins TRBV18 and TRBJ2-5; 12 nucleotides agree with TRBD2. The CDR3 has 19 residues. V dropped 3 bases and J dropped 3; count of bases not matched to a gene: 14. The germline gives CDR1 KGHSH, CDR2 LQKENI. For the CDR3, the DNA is TGTGCCAGCTCACCCTTCGGGACAACTAGCGGGGGGCCAAAAGAGACCCAGTACTTC. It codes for CASSPFGTTSGGPKETQYF.

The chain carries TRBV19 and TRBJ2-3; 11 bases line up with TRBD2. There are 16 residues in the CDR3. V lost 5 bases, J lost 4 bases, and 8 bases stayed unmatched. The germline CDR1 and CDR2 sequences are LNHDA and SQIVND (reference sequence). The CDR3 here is CASSLISGGAADTQYF. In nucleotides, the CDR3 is TGTGCCAGTAGTCTCATTAGCGGGGGGGCCGCAGATACGCAGTATTTT.

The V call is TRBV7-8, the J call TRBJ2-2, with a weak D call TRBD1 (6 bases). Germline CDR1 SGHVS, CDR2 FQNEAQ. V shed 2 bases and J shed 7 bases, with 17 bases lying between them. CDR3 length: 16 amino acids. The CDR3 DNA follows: TGTGCCAGCAGCTTAAAGGCAGGGGCCGGAGGCGGGGAGCTGTTTTTT. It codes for CASSLKAGAGGGELFF.

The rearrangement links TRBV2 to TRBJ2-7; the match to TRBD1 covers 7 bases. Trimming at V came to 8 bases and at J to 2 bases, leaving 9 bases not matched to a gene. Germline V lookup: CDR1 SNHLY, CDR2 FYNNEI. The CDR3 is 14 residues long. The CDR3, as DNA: TGTGCCAGCCGAGTAACAGGGGTGGCCTACGAGCAGTACTTC. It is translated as CASRVTGVAYEQYF.

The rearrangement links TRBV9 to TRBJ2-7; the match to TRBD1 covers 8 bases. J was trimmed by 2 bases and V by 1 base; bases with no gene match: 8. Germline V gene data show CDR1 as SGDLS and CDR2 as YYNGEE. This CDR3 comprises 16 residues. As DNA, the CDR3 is TGTGCCAGCAGCGTATCGACAGGGGCGAACCCCTACGAGCAGTACTTC. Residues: CASSVSTGANPYEQYF.

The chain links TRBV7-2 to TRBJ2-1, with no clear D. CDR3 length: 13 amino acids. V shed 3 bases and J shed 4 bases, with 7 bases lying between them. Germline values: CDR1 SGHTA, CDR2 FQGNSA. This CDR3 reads CASSFGQYNEQFF. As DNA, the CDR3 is TGTGCCAGCAGCTTTGGGCAGTACAATGAGCAGTTCTTC.

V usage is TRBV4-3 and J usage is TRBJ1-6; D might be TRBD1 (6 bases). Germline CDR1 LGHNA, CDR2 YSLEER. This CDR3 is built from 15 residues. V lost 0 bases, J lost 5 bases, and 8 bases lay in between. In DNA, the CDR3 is TGCGCCAGCAGCCAAGACAGGGGTAATAATTCACCCCTCCACTTT. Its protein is CASSQDRGNNSPLHF.

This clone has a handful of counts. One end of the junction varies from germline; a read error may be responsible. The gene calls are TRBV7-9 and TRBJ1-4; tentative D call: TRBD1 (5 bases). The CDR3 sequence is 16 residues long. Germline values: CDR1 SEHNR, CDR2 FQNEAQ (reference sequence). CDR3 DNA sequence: TGTTCCAGCAGCTTAGCGGCGGCGGGGGCTAATGAAAAACTGTTTTTT. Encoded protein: CSSSLAAAGANEKLFF.

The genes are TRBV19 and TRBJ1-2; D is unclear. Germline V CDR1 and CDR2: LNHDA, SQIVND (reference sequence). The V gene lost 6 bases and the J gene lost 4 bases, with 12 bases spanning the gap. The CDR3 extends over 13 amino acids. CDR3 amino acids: CASRQVNFYGYTF. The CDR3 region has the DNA TGTGCCAGTAGGCAGGTGAATTTCTATGGCTACACCTTC.

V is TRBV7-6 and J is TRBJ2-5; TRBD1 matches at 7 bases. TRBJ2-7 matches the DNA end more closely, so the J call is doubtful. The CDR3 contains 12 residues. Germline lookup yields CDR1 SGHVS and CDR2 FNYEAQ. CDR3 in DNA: TGTGCCAGCAGCCCCGACAGGGACGAGCAGTACTTC. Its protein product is CASSPDRDEQYF.

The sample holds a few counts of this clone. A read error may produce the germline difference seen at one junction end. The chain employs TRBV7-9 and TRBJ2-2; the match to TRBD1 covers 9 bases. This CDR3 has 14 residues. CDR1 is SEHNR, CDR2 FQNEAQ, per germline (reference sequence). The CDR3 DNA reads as TGTTCCAGCACGGGACAGGGAGTACCCGGGGAGCTGTTTTTT. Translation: CSSTGQGVPGELFF.

CDR3 protein: CASSPPTGSTDTQYF. For the CDR3, the DNA is TGTGCCAGCAGTCCCCCCACAGGGAGCACAGATACGCAGTATTTT. The genes are TRBV2 and TRBJ2-3; TRBD1 is a possible D gene (6 bases). This CDR3 region has 15 residues. The V end was cut by 5 bases, the J end by 0 bases, with 12 bases between. Germline CDR1 and CDR2: SNHLY and FYNNEI.

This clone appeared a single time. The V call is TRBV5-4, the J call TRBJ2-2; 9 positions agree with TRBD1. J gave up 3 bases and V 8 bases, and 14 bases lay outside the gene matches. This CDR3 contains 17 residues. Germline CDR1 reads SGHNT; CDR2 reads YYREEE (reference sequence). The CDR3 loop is CASKGQGPGSDTGELFF. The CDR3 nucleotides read TGTGCCAGTAAGGGACAGGGACCCGGAAGTGACACCGGGGAGCTGTTTTTT.

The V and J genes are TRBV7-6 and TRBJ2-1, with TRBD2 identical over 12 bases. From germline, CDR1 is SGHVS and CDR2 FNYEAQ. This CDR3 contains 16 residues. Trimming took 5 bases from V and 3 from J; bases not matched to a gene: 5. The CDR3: CASSARTSGNYNEQFF. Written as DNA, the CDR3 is TGTGCCAGCAGCGCACGGACTAGCGGGAACTACAATGAGCAGTTCTTC. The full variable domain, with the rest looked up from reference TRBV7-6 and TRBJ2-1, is GAGVSQSPRYKVTKRGQDVALRCDPISGHVSLYWYRQALGQGPEFLTYFNYEAQQDKSGLPNDRFSAERPEGSISTLTIQRTEQRDSAMYRCASSARTSGNYNEQFFGPGTRLTVL.

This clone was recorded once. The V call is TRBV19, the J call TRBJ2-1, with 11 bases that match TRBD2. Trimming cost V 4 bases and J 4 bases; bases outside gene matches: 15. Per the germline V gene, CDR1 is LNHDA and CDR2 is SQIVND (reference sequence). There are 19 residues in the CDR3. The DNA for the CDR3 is TGTGCCAGTAGTACCCCCAATCTTAGACTAGCGGGGACATACAATGAGCAGTTCTTC. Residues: CASSTPNLRLAGTYNEQFF.

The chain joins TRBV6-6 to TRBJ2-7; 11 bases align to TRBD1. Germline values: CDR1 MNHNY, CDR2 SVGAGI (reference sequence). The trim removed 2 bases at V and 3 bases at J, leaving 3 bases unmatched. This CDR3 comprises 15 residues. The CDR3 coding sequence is TGTGCCAGCAGTTACGTGGGACAGGGGGGCTACGAGCAGTACTTC. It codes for CASSYVGQGGYEQYF.

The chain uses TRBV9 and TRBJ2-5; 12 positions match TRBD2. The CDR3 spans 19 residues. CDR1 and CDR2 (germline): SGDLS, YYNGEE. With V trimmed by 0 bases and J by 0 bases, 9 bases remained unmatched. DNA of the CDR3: TGTGCCAGCAGCGTAGCTGCTAGCGGGGGGGCCGGGTACCAAGAGACCCAGTACTTC. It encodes CASSVAASGGAGYQETQYF. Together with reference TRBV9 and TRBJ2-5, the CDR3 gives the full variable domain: DSGVTQTPKHLITATGQRVTLRCSPRSGDLSVYWYQQSLDQGLQFLIQYYNGEERAKGNILERFSAQQFPDLHSELNLSSLELGDSALYFCASSVAASGGAGYQETQYFGPGTRLLVL.

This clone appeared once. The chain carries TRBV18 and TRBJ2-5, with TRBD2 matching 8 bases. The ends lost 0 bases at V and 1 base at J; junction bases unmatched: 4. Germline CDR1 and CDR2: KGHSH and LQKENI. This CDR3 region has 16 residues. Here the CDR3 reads CASSPPGSGGQETQYF. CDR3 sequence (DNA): TGTGCCAGCTCACCACCTGGCAGCGGGGGCCAAGAGACCCAGTACTTC.

The CDR3 is CASSPGGTGVYEQYF. CDR3 bases: TGTGCCAGCTCACCGGGCGGGACAGGGGTTTACGAGCAGTACTTC. V and J are TRBV18 and TRBJ2-7, with 10 bases lining up with TRBD1. Trimming at V came to 3 bases and at J to 4 bases, leaving 6 bases not matched to a gene. Germline lookup yields CDR1 KGHSH and CDR2 LQKENI. The CDR3 is 15 residues long.

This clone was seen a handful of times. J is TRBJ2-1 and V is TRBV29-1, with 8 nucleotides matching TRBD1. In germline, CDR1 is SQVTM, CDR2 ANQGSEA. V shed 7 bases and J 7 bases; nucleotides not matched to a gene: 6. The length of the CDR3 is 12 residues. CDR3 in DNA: TGCAGCGCCAGGACAGGGACGAATGAGCAGTTCTTC. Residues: CSARTGTNEQFF.

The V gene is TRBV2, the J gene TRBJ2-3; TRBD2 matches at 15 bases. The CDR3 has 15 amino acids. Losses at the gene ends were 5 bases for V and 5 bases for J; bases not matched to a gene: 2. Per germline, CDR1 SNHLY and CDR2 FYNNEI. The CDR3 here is CASSWGLAGGDTQYF. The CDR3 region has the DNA TGTGCCAGCAGTTGGGGACTAGCGGGAGGAGATACGCAGTATTTT.

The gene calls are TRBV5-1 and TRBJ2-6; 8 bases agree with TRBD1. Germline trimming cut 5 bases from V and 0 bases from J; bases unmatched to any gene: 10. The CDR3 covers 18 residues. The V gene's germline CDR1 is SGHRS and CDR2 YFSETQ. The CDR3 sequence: CASSVPGQVVSGANVLTF. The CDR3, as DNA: TGCGCCAGCAGTGTACCGGGACAGGTTGTCTCTGGGGCCAACGTCCTGACTTTC.

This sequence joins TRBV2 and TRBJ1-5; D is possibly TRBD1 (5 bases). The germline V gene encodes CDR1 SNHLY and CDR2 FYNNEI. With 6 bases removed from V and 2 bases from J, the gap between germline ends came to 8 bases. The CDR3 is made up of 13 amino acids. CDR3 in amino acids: CASRGGGNQPQHF. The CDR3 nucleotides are TGTGCCAGCAGGGGGGGAGGCAATCAGCCCCAGCATTTT.